A single sample is the source of the 26 T cell receptor beta chains below, sequenced in a study of low-dose radiotherapy and immunotherapy resistance in tumors. First-strand cDNA relied on TRAV- and TRBV-specific primers spanning alpha and beta chains. Both a constant-region primer and a V-primer adapter served to amplify TCRs across 20 to 25 PCR cycles. TCRdb re-called the reads with MiXCR, one entry per CDR3 protein. The repertoire holds 12,000 or so distinct CDR3 sequences, with about four fifths as singletons. All receptors come from a human donor with advanced metastatic prostate, ovarian, gallbladder or colorectal cancer (not recorded which). This table probably holds off-target reads from a library built for another chain.

This chain connects TRBV7-2 to TRBJ1-1; D remains unclear. V lost 5 bases, J lost 1 base, and 11 bases lay in between. The CDR3 length is 14 residues. CDR1 and CDR2 from the germline V gene are SGHTA and FQGNSA. The DNA of the CDR3 is TGTGCCAGCAGCCCCCTTTCCGGGAACACTGAAGCTTTCTTT. Amino acids: CASSPLSGNTEAFF.

The rearrangement uses TRBV19 and TRBJ1-2, with D uncertain. The CDR3 consists of 14 residues. CDR1 and CDR2 from the germline V gene are LNHDA and SQIVND (reference sequence). V was shortened by 0 bases and J by 7 bases, with 12 bases between the two germline ends. The DNA of the CDR3 is TGTGCCAGTAGTATAGATCCCTCTTCCCCTGGCTACACCTTC. Translating gives CASSIDPSSPGYTF.

This chain uses TRBV27 with TRBJ2-3; 7 bases align to TRBD1. Germline CDR1 is MNHEY and CDR2 is SMNVEV (reference sequence). The CDR3 length is 15 residues. V was pared by 6 bases and J by 1 base, with 7 bases of the junction left unmatched. CDR3 nucleotide sequence: TGTGCCAGCAGCACCAACAGGGGTGGCACAGATACGCAGTATTTT. It specifies CASSTNRGGTDTQYF.

This chain uses TRBV6-2 or TRBV6-3 with TRBJ1-5, with 7 bases lining up with TRBD1. V was pared by 6 bases and J by 0 bases, with 8 bases of the junction left unmatched. The germline CDR1 and CDR2 sequences are MNHEY and SVGEGT. The CDR3 totals 16 residues. In DNA, the CDR3 is TGTGCCAGCAGCCTTGGACAGGTGGATAGCAATCAGCCCCAGCATTTT. It translates to CASSLGQVDSNQPQHF.

The gene calls are TRBV28 and TRBJ1-5; D not resolved. CDR1 and CDR2 (germline): MDHEN, SYDVKM. The CDR3 contains 15 residues. V gave up 7 bases and J gave up 1 base, with 14 bases separating them. The CDR3 here is CASTPYRASNQPQHF. The CDR3 DNA follows: TGTGCCAGCACCCCTTATCGGGCGAGCAATCAGCCCCAGCATTTT.

The J gene is TRBJ2-7, the V gene TRBV27, with D perhaps TRBD1 (6 bases). This CDR3 is 12 amino acids long. V shed 6 bases and J shed 6 bases, with 12 bases lying between them. Looked up from germline, CDR1 is MNHEY and CDR2 is SMNVEV (reference sequence). CDR3 in amino acids: CASSLRGGEQYF. For the CDR3, the DNA is TGTGCCAGCAGCCTCAGGGGTGGCGAGCAGTACTTC.

V is TRBV20-1 and J is TRBJ2-1; D ambiguous. CDR3 length: 13 amino acids. CDR1 and CDR2 (germline): DFQATT, SNEGSKA (reference sequence). Trimming cost V 0 bases and J 7 bases, with 10 bases left between them. CDR3 residues: CSARDAAANEQFF. DNA of the CDR3: TGCAGTGCTAGAGATGCAGCTGCAAATGAGCAGTTCTTC.

The DNA for the CDR3 is TGTGCCACCAGTTCAACACCAGGGCCCGGCTACGAGCAGTACTTC. Translating gives CATSSTPGPGYEQYF. The V and J genes are TRBV15 and TRBJ2-7; possibly TRBD1 for D (5 bases). V lost 6 bases to trimming and J lost 3 bases, with 18 bases between them. Per germline, CDR1 LNHNV and CDR2 YYDKDF (reference sequence). The CDR3 has 15 amino acids.

A remark on this clonotype: Germline is not matched at one junction end, which may reflect a read error. The genes are TRBV7-8 and TRBJ2-1; 7 nucleotides line up with TRBD2. CDR3 length: 17 amino acids. The V gene's germline CDR1 is SGHVS and CDR2 FQNEAQ. The CDR3 sequence is CTSSLISSGRSYNEQFF. Here the CDR3 DNA reads TGTACCAGCAGCTTAATCAGTAGCGGGCGCTCCTACAATGAGCAGTTCTTC.

The chain combines TRBV7-8 with TRBJ2-3, with D uncertain. CDR3 length equals 12 residues. The V and J ends lost 4 bases and 4 bases respectively, with 6 bases between them. The germline gives CDR1 SGHVS, CDR2 FQNEAQ. The CDR3 spells CASSSDADTQYF. The DNA of the CDR3 is TGTGCCAGCAGCTCAGATGCAGATACGCAGTATTTT.

This clonotype has only one observation. J is TRBJ1-5 and V is TRBV28; D gene uncertain. Germline V gives CDR1 MDHEN, CDR2 SYDVKM. CDR3 length equals 11 residues. Trimming removed 10 bases at V and 6 bases at J, with 10 bases between. CDR3 nucleotides: TGTGCCACTACAAATGGTCAGCCCCAGCATTTT. As protein: CATTNGQPQHF.

This clonotype was detected only a few times. This chain connects TRBV7-2 to TRBJ2-1; 8 bases match TRBD2. V gave up 1 base and J gave up 12 bases; unmatched junction bases: 5. This CDR3 comprises 13 residues. Germline V gene lookup returns CDR1 SGHTA and CDR2 FQGNSA. Written as DNA, the CDR3 is TGTGCCAGCAGCTTAGGTTGGACTAGCAGGCAGTTCTTC. Residues: CASSLGWTSRQFF. The entire variable domain, with the rest obtained from reference TRBV7-2 and TRBJ2-1, is as follows: GAGVSQSPSNKVTEKGKDVELRCDPISGHTALYWYRQSLGQGLEFLIYFQGNSAPDKSGLPSDRFSAERTGGSVSTLTIQRTQQEDSAVYLCASSLGWTSRQFFGPGTRLTVL.

The chain's CDR3 is CASSRQGAREKLFF. CDR3 nucleotides: TGTGCCAGCAGTCGTCAGGGGGCGCGTGAAAAACTGTTTTTT. The chain uses TRBV12-3 or TRBV12-4 and TRBJ1-4; 8 nucleotides align to TRBD1. V was clipped by 5 bases and J by 7 bases; unmatched bases: 6. The CDR3 contains 14 residues.

The chain joins TRBV19 to TRBJ1-5; TRBD1 is a possible D gene (5 bases). Trimming left V 6 bases short and J 1 base short, with 16 bases between. The V gene's germline CDR1 is LNHDA and CDR2 SQIVND (reference sequence). The CDR3 loop spans 16 amino acids. In DNA, the CDR3 is TGTGCCAGTAGGGGGTCGACGGAGGGGAGCAATCAGCCCCAGCATTTT. This encodes CASRGSTEGSNQPQHF.

This rearrangement joins TRBV28 to TRBJ2-1; TRBD2 might be the D (6 bases). CDR3 length: 16 amino acids. V lost 4 bases to trimming and J lost 0 bases, with 13 bases between them. The germline V gene encodes CDR1 MDHEN and CDR2 SYDVKM. The CDR3 bases are TGTGCCAGCAGTTCCTATGGGGGGAGCTCCTACAATGAGCAGTTCTTC. Protein product: CASSSYGGSSYNEQFF.

The chain's CDR3 is CASSLGGANGETQYF. CDR3 bases: TGTGCCAGCAGCTTAGGGGGAGCGAATGGTGAGACCCAGTACTTC. The chain carries TRBV7-2 and TRBJ2-5, with D maybe TRBD2 (5 bases). The V gene lost 1 base and the J gene lost 5 bases, with 14 bases spanning the gap. The CDR3 is 15 amino acids. Germline V gene lookup returns CDR1 SGHTA and CDR2 FQGNSA.

The chain employs TRBV28 and TRBJ2-1, with TRBD2 matching over 7 bases. The CDR3 covers 13 residues. Germline V gene lookup returns CDR1 MDHEN and CDR2 SYDVKM. V lost 7 bases to trimming and J lost 3 bases; unmatched junction nucleotides: 3. CDR3: CASKGGSYNEQFF. CDR3 bases: TGTGCCAGCAAGGGCGGGAGCTACAATGAGCAGTTCTTC.

The chain combines TRBV28 with TRBJ2-7, with TRBD1 matching 8 bases. The CDR3 length is 16 residues. Germline assignment: CDR1 MDHEN and CDR2 SYDVKM. Losses at the gene ends were 2 bases for V and 4 bases for J; bases not matched to a gene: 10. CDR3 residues: CASSLGTDRAGYEQYF. CDR3 DNA sequence: TGTGCCAGCAGTTTAGGGACGGACAGGGCCGGGTACGAGCAGTACTTC. Variable domain in full (rest from reference TRBV28 and TRBJ2-7): DVKVTQSSRYLVKRTGEKVFLECVQDMDHENMFWYRQDPGLGLRLIYFSYDVKMKEKGDIPEGYSVSREKKERFSLILESASTNQTSMYLCASSLGTDRAGYEQYFGPGTRLTVT.

The chain couples TRBV4-3 to TRBJ2-1; 9 nucleotides align to TRBD2. J lost 0 bases, V lost 4 bases, and 10 bases had no gene match. Germline assignment: CDR1 LGHNA and CDR2 YSLEER. There are 18 residues in the CDR3. The CDR3 coding sequence is TGCGCCAGCAGCCCAAGAGTAGCGGGAGCGAGCTCCTACAATGAGCAGTTCTTC. This sequence encodes CASSPRVAGASSYNEQFF.

J is TRBJ1-1 and V is TRBV20-1; D might be TRBD1 (5 bases). Germline V gene sequence: CDR1 DFQATT, CDR2 SNEGSKA (reference sequence). The V gene lost 6 bases and the J gene lost 0 bases, with 14 bases spanning the gap. The CDR3 totals 14 residues. CDR3 sequence reads: CSAKPDSLNTEAFF. CDR3 bases: TGCAGTGCCAAACCCGACAGCCTGAACACTGAAGCTTTCTTT.

The CDR3 DNA follows: TGTGCCAGCAGTGAATGGGGAAAAGACAATGAGCAGTTCTTC. Translation gives CASSEWGKDNEQFF. This chain joins TRBV25-1 and TRBJ2-1; D unclear. This CDR3 region has 14 residues. Trimming shortened V by 1 base and J by 5 bases, and 9 bases separated the two germline ends. CDR1 and CDR2 from the germline V gene are MGHDK and SYGVNS.

The rearrangement joins TRBV5-4 to TRBJ1-1; no definite D call. CDR1 and CDR2 (germline): SGHNT, YYREEE (reference sequence). The CDR3 length is 14 residues. Trimming shortened V by 4 bases and J by 0 bases, and 10 bases separated the two germline ends. In DNA, the CDR3 is TGTGCCAGCAGCCCCCCGCAGCTGAACACTGAAGCTTTCTTT. Its translation: CASSPPQLNTEAFF.

The V gene is TRBV7-8, the J gene TRBJ2-1, with 8 bases lining up with TRBD2. The CDR3 loop spans 15 amino acids. Germline assignment: CDR1 SGHVS and CDR2 FQNEAQ. The V and J ends lost 5 bases and 0 bases, in that order; junction bases with no gene match: 3. CDR3 DNA sequence: TGTGCCAGCAGCACCCGGGAGGGCTCCTACAATGAGCAGTTCTTC. This gives the protein CASSTREGSYNEQFF.

Only a few counts were recorded for this clonotype. The V gene is TRBV4-3, the J gene TRBJ1-5, with D uncertain. CDR1 LGHNA and CDR2 YSLEER come from the germline V gene. The CDR3 consists of 14 residues. V lost 0 bases, J lost 0 bases, and 3 bases lay in between. The CDR3 sequence is CASSQERSNQPQHF. The CDR3 DNA follows: TGCGCCAGCAGCCAAGAACGTAGCAATCAGCCCCAGCATTTT.

This chain connects TRBV3-1 to TRBJ2-5; 10 bases fit TRBD2. Looked up from germline, CDR1 is LGHDT and CDR2 is YNNKEL (reference sequence). V lost 4 bases to trimming and J lost 4 bases; unmatched junction nucleotides: 9. The CDR3 length is 16 residues. CDR3 loop: CASSLERTSGPETQYF. The CDR3 region has the DNA TGTGCCAGCAGCCTCGAGAGGACTAGCGGACCAGAGACCCAGTACTTC.

This chain connects TRBV28 to TRBJ2-1, with 7 nucleotides matching TRBD1. Per germline, CDR1 MDHEN and CDR2 SYDVKM. Unmatched junction bases numbered 16, after V lost 10 bases and J lost 7 bases. There are 15 residues in the CDR3. The CDR3 sequence is CATSLLQGDGNEQFF. The CDR3 DNA is TGTGCCACCTCTCTGCTGCAGGGGGACGGGAATGAGCAGTTCTTC. Looking up the rest from reference TRBV28 and TRBJ2-1 gives the full variable domain: DVKVTQSSRYLVKRTGEKVFLECVQDMDHENMFWYRQDPGLGLRLIYFSYDVKMKEKGDIPEGYSVSREKKERFSLILESASTNQTSMYLCATSLLQGDGNEQFFGPGTRLTVL.